The present entry profiles one T cell receptor beta chain with its context. Using immunoSEQ multiplex PCR, the repertoire was profiled, and TCRdb retains in-frame clones only, with some absent. Counted here are approximately 240,000 clones, about 85% occurring once; the ten biggest clones make up under 3.5%. Germline V lookup: CDR1 SGDLS, CDR2 YYNGEE. Trimming left V 2 bases short and J 0 bases short, with 9 bases between. CDR3 length equals 15 residues. This specimen comes from a study of blood T cell repertoires in COVID-19. Sequenced sample: peripheral blood. The rearrangement joins TRBV9 to TRBJ2-1; D is unresolved. This TCR was sampled from a man in his forties or fifties who had recovered from COVID-19. CDR3: CASSVSPGSYNEQFF. The CDR3 bases are TGTGCCAGCAGCGTTTCGCCCGGCTCCTACAATGAGCAGTTCTTC.